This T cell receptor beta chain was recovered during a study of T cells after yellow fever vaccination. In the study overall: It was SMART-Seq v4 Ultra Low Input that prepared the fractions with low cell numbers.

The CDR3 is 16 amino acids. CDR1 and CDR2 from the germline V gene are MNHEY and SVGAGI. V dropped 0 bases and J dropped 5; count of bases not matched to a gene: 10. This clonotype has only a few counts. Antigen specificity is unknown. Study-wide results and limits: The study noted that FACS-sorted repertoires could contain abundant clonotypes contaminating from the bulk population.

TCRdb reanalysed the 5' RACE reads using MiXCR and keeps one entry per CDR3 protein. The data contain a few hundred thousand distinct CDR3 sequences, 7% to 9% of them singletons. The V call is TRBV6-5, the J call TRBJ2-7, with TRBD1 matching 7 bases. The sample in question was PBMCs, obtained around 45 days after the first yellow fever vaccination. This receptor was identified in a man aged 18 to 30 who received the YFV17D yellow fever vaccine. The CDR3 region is CASSYSETGSVNEQYF. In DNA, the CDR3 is TGTGCCAGCAGTTACTCCGAGACAGGGTCGGTGAACGAGCAGTACTTC.